The clone carrying this T cell receptor (beta chain) was seen ten or more times. The antigen is unknown. This specimen belongs to a study of CD8 T cells in ankylosing spondylitis. Points from the study as a whole: A subset of motif variants has previously been described in the synovial fluid and blood of reactive arthritis. Disease-linked clones, CD8+, were relatively rare in peripheral blood. Seemingly characteristic of ankylosing spondylitis blood was a TCR beta motif consisting of about 8 highly homologous variants.

The germline V gene encodes CDR1 SGHAT and CDR2 FQNNGV. With V trimmed by 3 bases and J by 3 bases, 4 bases remained unmatched. The CDR3 extends over 16 amino acids. Making use of molecular barcodes, quantitative 5'-RACE generated TCR beta libraries. TCRdb used MiXCR to reprocess the 5' RACE reads, holding one entry per CDR3 protein. This sample has 85,000 to 100,000 distinct CDR3 sequences, with about 9.1% found just once. The rearrangement links TRBV11-2 to TRBJ2-3; the match to TRBD2 covers 12 bases. The sequencing input was blood, either unsorted or a sorted T cell fraction (not recorded which). The receptor's source is a male donor with ankylosing spondylitis or in good health (not recorded which). CDR3 amino acids: CASSLTSGGITDTQYF. CDR3 nucleotides: TGTGCCAGCAGCTTGACTAGCGGGGGTATAACAGATACGCAGTATTTT.